This T cell receptor beta chain originates from a study of T cell responses to AZD1222 COVID-19 vaccine. Regarding the study as a whole: Mostly white British, mostly female donors; authors suggested clonal diversity may be underestimated.

Data came from immunoSEQ multiplex PCR; TCRdb stores just in-frame clones and leaves some out. The table includes some 160,000 clones, approximately 88% detected once. With respect to this clone: Antigen unknown.

The CDR3 is 15 residues long. The germline V and J ends were trimmed by 0 bases and 1 base, with 9 bases remaining between them. Germline V gives CDR1 MNHEY, CDR2 SVGAGI. The sequence was obtained from an adult who received the AZD1222 COVID-19 vaccine. The gene calls are TRBV6-5 and TRBJ1-1; D uncertain. Sequenced here: peripheral blood, sampled 28 days after the second AZD1222 dose. The CDR3, as DNA: TGTGCCAGCAGTTACTCGGTACAAGCGAACACTGAAGCTTTCTTT. Translated: CASSYSVQANTEAFF.